What follows are 15 T cell receptor beta chains derived from one specimen sequenced in a study of OX40 agonist ivuxolimab in advanced cancers. The library came from the immunoSEQ multiplex PCR assay. TCRdb's version of the immuneACCESS table is confined to in-frame rearrangements and falls short of the full clone set. An unresolved V gene accounts for under half of the shortfall where checked; the remainder is of unknown origin. The sample data list about 82,000 clones, and roughly 88% of these were observed just once. About 0.76% of the sample lies in the top ten. The specimen comprised CD4+ or CD8+ T cells sorted from blood, sampled in a trial of the OX40 agonist ivuxolimab. These receptors all stem from an adult with an advanced solid tumor such as melanoma, head and neck, liver or kidney cancer.

The CDR3 loop is CASSLAWSTQYF. The CDR3 bases are TGTGCCAGCAGCTTGGCATGGAGTACGCAGTATTTT. V usage is TRBV5-6 and J usage is TRBJ2-3; D remains unclear. From germline, CDR1 is SGHDT and CDR2 YYEEEE. The V and J ends lost 0 bases and 8 bases respectively, with 7 bases between them. The CDR3 consists of 12 residues.

The gene calls are TRBV5-1 and TRBJ2-3; 7 nucleotides agree with TRBD1. CDR1 SGHRS and CDR2 YFSETQ come from the germline V gene. The CDR3 length is 15 residues. V was pared by 4 bases and J by 3 bases, with 8 bases of the junction left unmatched. CDR3 in DNA: TGCGCCAGCAGCACCGACAGGGCTCGAACAGATACGCAGTATTTT. Its protein is CASSTDRARTDTQYF.

The gene calls are TRBV5-5 and TRBJ1-1; D unresolved. Trimming removed 2 bases at V and 4 bases at J, with 9 bases between. Germline V lookup: CDR1 SGHKS, CDR2 YYEKEE (reference sequence). There are 13 residues in the CDR3. The CDR3 is CASSFGSATEAFF. The DNA of the CDR3 is TGTGCCAGCAGCTTCGGGAGCGCCACTGAAGCTTTCTTT.

This rearrangement joins TRBV7-2 to TRBJ2-1; D is possibly TRBD2 (6 bases). Germline loops: CDR1 SGHTA, CDR2 FQGNSA. Trimming pared 2 bases from V and 8 bases from J, leaving 10 bases between. The CDR3 extends over 13 amino acids. This chain's CDR3 is CASSLQGGDEQFF. In nucleotides, the CDR3 is TGTGCCAGCAGCTTACAGGGCGGGGATGAGCAGTTCTTC. The full variable domain, in which reference TRBV7-2 and TRBJ2-1 provide the parts outside the CDR3, is GAGVSQSPSNKVTEKGKDVELRCDPISGHTALYWYRQSLGQGLEFLIYFQGNSAPDKSGLPSDRFSAERTGGSVSTLTIQRTQQEDSAVYLCASSLQGGDEQFFGPGTRLTVL.

CDR3 DNA sequence: TGTGCCAGCAGCAATCATTCAGGGGAAAACGACGAGCAGTACTTC. Its protein is CASSNHSGENDEQYF. The genes are TRBV21-1 and TRBJ2-7; TRBD1, the table's D call, was not compared with the DNA. TRBV21-1 counts as a pseudogene. This CDR3 has 15 amino acids.

The chain couples TRBV5-4 to TRBJ1-1; 10 bases map to TRBD1. V was pared by 3 bases and J by 12 bases, with 8 bases of the junction left unmatched. Looked up from germline, CDR1 is SGHNT and CDR2 is YYREEE (reference sequence). The CDR3 length is 13 residues. The CDR3 nucleotides read TGTGCCAGCAGCTCCGACAGGGGGCTCCTAACTTTCTTT. It is translated as CASSSDRGLLTFF. Full variable domain (remainder filled in from reference TRBV5-4 and TRBJ1-1): ETGVTQSPTHLIKTRGQQVTLRCSSQSGHNTVSWYQQALGQGPQFIFQYYREEENGRGNFPPRFSGLQFPNYSSELNVNALELDDSALYLCASSSDRGLLTFFGQGTRLTVV.

The chain carries TRBV7-9 and TRBJ1-1; D possibly corresponds to TRBD1 (6 bases). The CDR3 consists of 15 residues. Germline V lookup: CDR1 SEHNR, CDR2 FQNEAQ (reference sequence). The V gene lost 4 bases and the J gene lost 1 base, with 13 bases spanning the gap. CDR3 residues: CASSSAQGPNTEAFF. In DNA form, the CDR3 reads TGTGCCAGCAGCTCGGCACAGGGACCGAACACTGAAGCTTTCTTT.

The chain has TRBV28 and TRBJ2-2, with no clear D. Looked up from germline, CDR1 is MDHEN and CDR2 is SYDVKM. CDR3 length equals 12 residues. V was shortened by 10 bases and J by 1 base, with 7 bases between the two germline ends. The DNA for the CDR3 is TGTGCCACCCGACAGAACACCGGGGAGCTGTTTTTT. Residues: CATRQNTGELFF.

This chain links TRBV5-5 with TRBJ2-7, with TRBD2 matching 7 bases. The length of the CDR3 is 14 residues. With V trimmed by 3 bases and J by 7 bases, 10 bases remained unmatched. Germline V gives CDR1 SGHKS, CDR2 YYEKEE (reference sequence). The CDR3 region is CASSSSGGRREQYF. Written as DNA, the CDR3 is TGTGCCAGCAGCTCGTCCGGCGGGAGACGTGAGCAGTACTTC.

The chain employs TRBV13 and TRBJ2-6; no firm D call. V dropped 0 bases and J dropped 4 bases, with 4 bases sitting between them. CDR3 size: 14 residues. Germline CDR1 reads PRHDT; CDR2 reads FYEKMQ (reference sequence). CDR3 loop: CASSLGIGANVLTF. Written as DNA, the CDR3 is TGTGCCAGCAGCTTAGGTATAGGGGCCAACGTCCTGACTTTC.

This clone occurred many times. The J gene is TRBJ1-1, the V gene TRBV27; the D gene is possibly TRBD1 (5 bases). This CDR3 is built from 13 residues. CDR1 and CDR2 from the germline V gene are MNHEY and SMNVEV (reference sequence). V lost 5 bases to trimming and J lost 11 bases, with 18 bases between them. The CDR3 nucleotides are TGTGCCAGCAGTCGTCGAGGGACGATCGAGGCTTTCTTT. This encodes CASSRRGTIEAFF.

This clone was observed a single time. The V gene is TRBV7-9, the J gene TRBJ2-5; D uncertain. The ends were cut back, 7 bases at V and 4 bases at J, with 10 bases in the middle. Germline V gene data show CDR1 as SEHNR and CDR2 as FQNEAQ (reference sequence). The CDR3 spans 12 residues. DNA of the CDR3: TGTGCCAGCAACCGGGTGACAGAGACCCAGTACTTC. This translates into CASNRVTETQYF.

The V and J genes are TRBV28 and TRBJ2-4; D might be TRBD2 (6 bases). Trimming removed 2 bases from V and 4 bases from J, with 9 bases in between. The germline V gene encodes CDR1 MDHEN and CDR2 SYDVKM. The CDR3 totals 14 residues. The CDR3 is CASSLRESKNIQYF. Written as DNA, the CDR3 is TGTGCCAGCAGTTTACGGGAGTCTAAAAACATTCAGTACTTC.

This rearrangement joins TRBV11-3 to TRBJ2-1; D is possibly TRBD1 (6 bases). Germline V gives CDR1 SGHNT, CDR2 YENEEA. Deletions cut 5 bases from V and 1 base from J, with 18 bases between. The length of the CDR3 is 17 residues. Here the CDR3 reads CASSPTSGARSYNEQFF. The CDR3 nucleotides read TGTGCCAGCAGCCCGACATCAGGGGCTAGATCCTACAATGAGCAGTTCTTC.

This chain uses TRBV5-1 with TRBJ2-5; 9 bases fit TRBD1. V gave up 4 bases and J gave up 5 bases; unmatched junction bases: 6. The CDR3 is made up of 14 amino acids. Germline values: CDR1 SGHRS, CDR2 YFSETQ. This CDR3 is CASSPQGARETQYF. The CDR3 DNA is TGCGCCAGCAGCCCACAGGGGGCACGGGAGACCCAGTACTTC.